Listed below are T cell receptor beta chains from one sample, sequenced in a study of control samples from healthy donors and cancer patients. Profiling relied on immunoSEQ multiplex PCR, and the TCRdb table lists in-frame clones only, not all of them. The sample includes 130,000 or so clones, 85% to 95% of them seen just once. The sequencing input was blood. The origin of the receptors is a middle-aged man in good health. CDR3s include the opening cysteine and the closing phenylalanine or tryptophan. D genes are given only for firm matches. The size of a clone is reported for some rows only, either as once, few or many, or as a class for expanded clones.

v_call	j_call	d_call	clone_size	cdr3_aa	cdr3_nt
TRBV2	TRBJ2-7	.	.	CASRGGGGFTYEQYF	TGTGCCAGCAGAGGGGGAGGGGGTTTCACTTACGAGCAGTACTTC
TRBV6-5	TRBJ2-7	TRBD2	few	CASSYGSGRAYYEQYF	TGTGCCAGCAGTTACGGAAGCGGGAGGGCCTACTACGAGCAGTACTTC
TRBV29-1	TRBJ2-1	TRBD1	.	CSVGPAGTGYNEQFF	TGCAGCGTTGGGCCAGCCGGGACAGGGTACAATGAGCAGTTCTTC
TRBV27	TRBJ2-7	.	.	CASSFFPAGEQYF	TGTGCCAGCAGTTTCTTCCCAGCAGGCGAGCAGTACTTC
TRBV19	TRBJ2-3	TRBD2	once	CASSTGRALENTQYF	TGTGCCAGTAGTACCGGGAGGGCCCTTGAAAATACGCAGTATTTT
TRBV6-5	TRBJ2-7	.	.	CASSYGRDYEQYF	TGTGCCAGCAGTTACGGCCGAGACTACGAGCAGTACTTC
TRBV4-2	TRBJ2-7	.	.	CASSRGGSLSYEQYF	TGTGCCAGCAGCCGGGGGGGCTCCCTCTCCTACGAGCAGTACTTC
TRBV19	TRBJ2-7	TRBD1	.	CASREGQGPPYEQYF	TGTGCCAGTAGAGAAGGACAGGGGCCTCCCTACGAGCAGTACTTC
TRBV28	TRBJ1-4	.	.	CASSLYNEKLFF	TGTGCCAGCAGTCTGTATAATGAAAAACTGTTTTTT
TRBV6-5	TRBJ1-1	.	.	CASSPTRAGNTEAFF	TGTGCCAGCAGCCCGACCCGGGCGGGGAACACTGAAGCTTTCTTT
TRBV10-3	TRBJ1-5	.	.	CAISAGEYSNQPQHF	TGTGCCATCAGTGCGGGAGAATATAGCAATCAGCCCCAGCATTTT
TRBV28	TRBJ2-1	TRBD2	.	CASNWGGSYNEQFF	TGTGCCAGCAATTGGGGGGGCTCCTACAATGAGCAGTTCTTC
TRBV1	TRBJ2-5	.	.	CTSSQRTTVRETQYF	TGCACCAGCAGCCAACGGACCACAGTTCGAGAGACCCAGTACTTC
TRBV4-3	TRBJ1-1	.	.	CASSPSVDTEAFF	TGCGCCAGCAGCCCATCTGTGGACACTGAAGCTTTCTTT
TRBV24-1	TRBJ2-2	TRBD1	.	CATSDLSSRGFQNTGELFF	TGTGCCACCAGTGATTTAAGTAGCAGGGGGTTTCAAAACACCGGGGAGCTGTTTTTT
TRBV5-6	TRBJ2-3	.	.	CASSFTSFGLTDTQYF	TGTGCCAGCAGCTTTACTTCGTTCGGACTAACAGATACGCAGTATTTT
TRBV27	TRBJ2-2	.	.	CASSLVGGELFF	TGTGCCAGCAGTTTGGTCGGCGGGGAGCTGTTTTTT
TRBV6-5	TRBJ1-1	.	.	CASSRVTAVNTEAFF	TGTGCCAGCAGCCGAGTGACAGCCGTGAACACTGAAGCTTTCTTT
TRBV9	TRBJ2-3	TRBD2	.	CASSEGRGGSTDTQYF	TGTGCCAGCAGCGAGGGGAGGGGCGGGAGCACAGATACGCAGTATTTT
TRBV9	TRBJ2-1	TRBD2	.	CASSGGRGLAGNEQFF	TGTGCCAGCAGCGGGGGGAGGGGACTAGCGGGGAATGAGCAGTTCTTC
TRBV5-6	TRBJ2-3	.	.	CASSFQSDTQYF	TGTGCCAGCAGCTTCCAGTCCGATACGCAGTATTTT
TRBV4-2	TRBJ1-1	TRBD1	.	CASSQPGQGFTEAFF	TGTGCCAGCAGCCAGCCGGGACAGGGGTTCACTGAAGCTTTCTTT
TRBV28	TRBJ1-2	.	.	CASSFNRITAGYGYTF	TGTGCCAGCAGTTTTAACAGAATAACGGCGGGCTATGGCTACACCTTC
TRBV29-1	TRBJ2-2	.	.	CSVATRLSTGELFF	TGCAGCGTTGCTACCCGGCTATCCACCGGGGAGCTGTTTTTT
TRBV6-5	TRBJ2-7	.	.	CASNQDSAYEQYF	TGTGCCAGCAATCAGGACAGTGCGTACGAGCAGTACTTC
TRBV3-1/TRBV3-2	TRBJ1-2	.	.	CASSQDWTALYGYTF	TGTGCCAGCAGCCAAGATTGGACAGCCCTCTATGGCTACACCTTC
TRBV28	TRBJ1-6	.	.	CASSWLRLRSPLHF	TGTGCCAGCAGTTGGCTACGCCTACGATCACCCCTCCACTTT
TRBV5-1	TRBJ1-2	TRBD1	.	CASSLGDRGLQGWNYGYTF	TGCGCCAGCAGCTTGGGGGACAGGGGCCTTCAGGGGTGGAACTATGGCTACACCTTC
TRBV20-1	TRBJ1-2	.	.	CSAREAGGYTF	TGCAGTGCTAGAGAAGCCGGCGGCTACACCTTC
TRBV29-1	TRBJ1-1	.	.	CSVYRVNAEAFF	TGCAGCGTGTACAGGGTTAACGCTGAAGCTTTCTTT
TRBV27	TRBJ2-1	TRBD2	.	CASSSGTSGAYNEQFF	TGTGCCAGCAGTTCTGGGACTAGCGGGGCCTACAATGAGCAGTTCTTC
TRBV11-2	TRBJ2-1	.	.	CASIRTGTDYNEQFF	TGTGCCAGCATCCGCACCGGGACGGATTACAATGAGCAGTTCTTC
TRBV9	TRBJ2-1	.	.	CASTEGKGPYNEQFF	TGTGCCAGCACCGAAGGTAAAGGGCCCTACAATGAGCAGTTCTTC
TRBV2	TRBJ2-5	.	.	CASSGETQYF	TGTGCCAGCAGTGGAGAGACCCAGTACTTC
TRBV5-1	TRBJ2-7	.	.	CASSPGGTAYEQYF	TGCGCCAGCTCGCCGGGGGGCACTGCCTACGAGCAGTACTTC